The TCR beta chain under discussion was sequenced for a study of cytomegalovirus exposure and HLA in healthy donors. Study-level findings and limits: High sensitivity and specificity were reportedly achieved when the classifier diagnosed cytomegalovirus status. Sequencing likely generated an artifact that appeared as a cluster of highly shared sequence variants. From TCR beta sequences, most subjects' HLA-A and HLA-B alleles were reportedly predicted accurately.

Concerning this clone: Its antigen is as yet unknown.

Use of 60 Vbeta and 13 Jbeta primers characterized the PCR. Libraries were prepared by immunoSEQ multiplex PCR; TCRdb keeps only in-frame clonotypes and omits some of them. The top ten clones hold roughly 9.7% of a sample with 150,000 to 200,000 clones, 80% of them seen once. With V trimmed by 6 bases and J by 1 base, 2 bases remained unmatched. Per germline, CDR1 MNHEY and CDR2 SVGAGI. This CDR3 contains 14 residues. Sequencing was done on a sample of PBMCs. The chain carries TRBV6-5 and TRBJ1-5, with 8 bases fitting TRBD1. The source of this sequence is a man between 18 and 29 years old in good health and CMV-seropositive. CDR3 protein: CASRTGGSNQPQHF. The CDR3 nucleotides are TGTGCCAGCAGAACAGGGGGAAGCAATCAGCCCCAGCATTTT.